The 14 T cell receptor beta chains presented below share a single source sample, sequenced in a study of shared clonotypes between healthy human individuals. Sequencing was performed with immunoSEQ multiplex PCR; in TCRdb, only in-frame clones are kept and a portion is missing. The sample holds about 2 million clones, around 95% seen once. Sequenced material: naive CD4+ T cells sorted from blood. Subset given: CD45RA+ positively selected. The receptors stem from a man aged 18-30 years in good health.

The count of this clone is one. The chain recombines TRBV7-8 with TRBJ2-4; either TRBD1 or TRBD2 may fit D (5 bases each). The ends were cut back, 6 bases at V and 0 bases at J, with 15 bases in the middle. This CDR3 region has 16 residues. Germline CDR1 SGHVS, CDR2 FQNEAQ. The CDR3 is CASSPGRELAKNIQYF. DNA for the CDR3: TGTGCCAGCAGTCCGGGCAGGGAGCTAGCCAAAAACATTCAGTACTTC.

A word on this clone: At the DNA level, this CDR3 is encoded by other sequences in the same sample as well. V usage is TRBV20-1 and J usage is TRBJ1-1, with D maybe TRBD1 (5 bases). This CDR3 region has 11 residues. Germline V gene sequence: CDR1 DFQATT, CDR2 SNEGSKA (reference sequence). V gave up 6 bases and J gave up 3 bases, with 8 bases separating them. The CDR3 DNA sequence: TGCAGTGCCACGGGGGACACTGAAGCTTTCTTT. Protein: CSATGDTEAFF.

The chain uses TRBV7-2 and TRBJ1-2; D is perhaps TRBD1 (6 bases). The germline gives CDR1 SGHTA, CDR2 FQGNSA. V lost 5 bases to trimming and J lost 7 bases, with 20 bases between them. This CDR3 is built from 15 residues. The CDR3 DNA follows: TGTGCCAGCAGCCCACAGGGAGTGTCCGCTCGTGGCTACACCTTC. Translating gives CASSPQGVSARGYTF.

This chain joins TRBV7-9 and TRBJ2-7; D is perhaps TRBD1 or TRBD2 (5 bases each). The CDR3 is 15 residues long. The germline gives CDR1 SEHNR, CDR2 FQNEAQ (reference sequence). V was trimmed by 5 bases and J by 1 base, leaving 15 bases between them. The DNA of the CDR3 is TGTGCCAGCAGCCCGGGACCACAACAGTCCTACGAGCAGTACTTC. It encodes CASSPGPQQSYEQYF.

The rearrangement joins TRBV6-5 to TRBJ1-2; 9 nucleotides agree with TRBD1. CDR1 is MNHEY, CDR2 SVGAGI, per germline. Trimming cost V 5 bases and J 8 bases; bases outside gene matches: 12. The CDR3 extends over 15 amino acids. The chain's CDR3 is CASSTGAGQGGGYTF. The CDR3 DNA is TGTGCCAGCAGTACGGGCGCGGGACAGGGCGGGGGCTACACCTTC.

The chain has TRBV5-1 and TRBJ1-6, with TRBD1 as a possible D gene (5 bases). Germline lookup yields CDR1 SGHRS and CDR2 YFSETQ. V dropped 0 bases and J dropped 6 bases, with 10 bases sitting between them. CDR3 length equals 15 residues. CDR3 sequence: CASSLVGRANSPLHF. The DNA of the CDR3 is TGCGCCAGCAGCTTGGTGGGCAGGGCTAATTCACCCCTCCACTTT. Variable domain in full (rest from reference TRBV5-1 and TRBJ1-6): KAGVTQTPRYLIKTRGQQVTLSCSPISGHRSVSWYQQTPGQGLQFLFEYFSETQRNKGNFPGRFSGRQFSNSRSEMNVSTLELGDSALYLCASSLVGRANSPLHFGNGTRLTVT.

As regards this clone: This same CDR3 is encoded by further DNA sequences in the sample. J is TRBJ1-2 and V is TRBV30; D is perhaps TRBD1 (5 bases). Trimming took off 0 bases at V and 8 bases at J, with 13 bases between the two ends. Germline loops: CDR1 GTSNPN, CDR2 SVGIG (reference sequence). The CDR3 length is 13 residues. CDR3 in amino acids: CAWSVGTGGGYTF. The CDR3 coding sequence is TGTGCCTGGAGTGTAGGTACAGGCGGAGGCTACACCTTC. The variable domain in full, completed from reference TRBV30 and TRBJ1-2, reads SQTIHQWPATLVQPVGSPLSLECTVEGTSNPNLYWYRQAAGRGLQLLFYSVGIGQISSEVPQNLSASRPQDRQFILSSKKLLLSDSGFYLCAWSVGTGGGYTFGSGTRLTVV.

The V and J genes are TRBV7-2 and TRBJ2-7, with 8 nucleotides matching TRBD2. The CDR3 sequence is 14 residues long. Trimming removed 5 bases from V and 4 bases from J; junction bases left unmatched: 7. Germline V lookup: CDR1 SGHTA, CDR2 FQGNSA. The CDR3 sequence: CASSPGGARYEQYF. The DNA for the CDR3 is TGTGCCAGCAGCCCCGGGGGGGCCCGTTACGAGCAGTACTTC.

The chain is built from TRBV19 and TRBJ2-7, with unresolved D. V gave up 3 bases and J gave up 8 bases, with 14 bases separating them. Germline-derived CDR1 and CDR2 are LNHDA and SQIVND (reference sequence). This CDR3 is built from 13 residues. CDR3 sequence (DNA): TGTGCCAGTAGTATCGGCCTCGTGGGCCAGCAGTACTTC. Protein sequence: CASSIGLVGQQYF. The complete variable domain, with remaining parts taken from reference TRBV19 and TRBJ2-7, reads DGGITQSPKYLFRKEGQNVTLSCEQNLNHDAMYWYRQDPGQGLRLIYYSQIVNDFQKGDIAEGYSVSREKKESFPLTVTSAQKNPTAFYLCASSIGLVGQQYFGPGTRLTVT.

The CDR3 spells CASSSQTGSNQPQHF. In nucleotides, the CDR3 is TGTGCCAGCAGCTCGCAAACAGGGTCCAATCAGCCCCAGCATTTT. The V gene is TRBV7-2, the J gene TRBJ1-5, with D perhaps matching TRBD1 (6 bases). The germline gives CDR1 SGHTA, CDR2 FQGNSA. Trimming left V 4 bases short and J 3 bases short, with 13 bases between. This CDR3 has 15 residues.

The chain has TRBV5-1 and TRBJ2-7; TRBD1 aligns across 10 bases. From germline, CDR1 is SGHRS and CDR2 YFSETQ. The CDR3 extends over 13 amino acids. V gave up 7 bases and J gave up 3 bases; unmatched junction bases: 4. The CDR3 nucleotides read TGCGCCAGCTCGGGACAGGGGTACTACGAGCAGTACTTC. Protein sequence: CASSGQGYYEQYF.

This chain links TRBV19 with TRBJ1-2; TRBD1 is a possible D gene (6 bases). Germline CDR1 and CDR2: LNHDA and SQIVND (reference sequence). The CDR3 runs to 13 residues. V was trimmed by 4 bases and J by 7 bases, leaving 13 bases between them. CDR3 protein: CASSNQGLSGYTF. CDR3 DNA: TGTGCCAGTAGTAACCAGGGGTTGAGTGGCTACACCTTC.

This clone has only one observation. The rearrangement joins TRBV5-1 to TRBJ2-1; 10 bases match TRBD2. V trimming: 4 bases; J trimming: 7 bases; junction bases outside the gene matches: 11. Looked up from germline, CDR1 is SGHRS and CDR2 is YFSETQ. The CDR3 extends over 16 amino acids. The CDR3 is CASSPKAGGPSNEQFF. The CDR3 region has the DNA TGCGCCAGCAGCCCAAAAGCGGGAGGGCCAAGTAATGAGCAGTTCTTC.

This clone was observed a few times. The chain couples TRBV30 to TRBJ2-5, with TRBD2 matching 11 bases. J lost 3 bases, V lost 0 bases, and 9 bases had no gene match. Germline CDR1 is GTSNPN and CDR2 is SVGIG (reference sequence). The CDR3 has 17 residues. The CDR3 region has the DNA TGTGCCTGGAGTGTACTAGCGGGAGATTTTTGGGAAGAGACCCAGTACTTC. Translation gives CAWSVLAGDFWEETQYF.